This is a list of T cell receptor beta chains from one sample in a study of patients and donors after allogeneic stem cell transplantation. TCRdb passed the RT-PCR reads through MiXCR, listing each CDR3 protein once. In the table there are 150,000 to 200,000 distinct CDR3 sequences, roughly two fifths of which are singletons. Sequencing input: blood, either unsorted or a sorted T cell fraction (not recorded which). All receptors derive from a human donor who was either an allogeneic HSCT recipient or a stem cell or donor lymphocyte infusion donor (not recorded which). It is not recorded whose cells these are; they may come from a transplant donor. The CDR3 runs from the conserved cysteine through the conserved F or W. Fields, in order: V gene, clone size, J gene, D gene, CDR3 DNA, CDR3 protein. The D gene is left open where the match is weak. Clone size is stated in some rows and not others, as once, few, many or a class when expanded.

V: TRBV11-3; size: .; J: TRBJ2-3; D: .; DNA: TGTGCCAGCAGCCCTGGCCTGACAGATACGCAGTATTTT; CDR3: CASSPGLTDTQYF
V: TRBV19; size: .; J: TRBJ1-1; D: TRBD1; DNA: TGTGCCAGTAGTATACTCAGACAGGGTGACACTGAAGCTTTCTTT; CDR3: CASSILRQGDTEAFF
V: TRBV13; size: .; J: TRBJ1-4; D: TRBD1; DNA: TGTGCCAGCAGCGCTGGACAGGGGGCAGGTGAAAAACTGTTTTTT; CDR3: CASSAGQGAGEKLFF
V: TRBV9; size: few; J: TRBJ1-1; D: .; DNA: TGTGCCAGCAGCGTAGCGAGGGGCACTGAAGCTTTCTTT; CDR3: CASSVARGTEAFF
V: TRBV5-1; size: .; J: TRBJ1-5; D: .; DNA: TGCGCCAGCAGCTTGGGCGGCCAGGGTCAGCCCCAGCATTTT; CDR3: CASSLGGQGQPQHF
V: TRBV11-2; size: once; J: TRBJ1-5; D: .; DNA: TGTGCCAGCAGCTTAGGGGGACGCCCCAATCAGCCCCAGCATTTT; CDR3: CASSLGGRPNQPQHF
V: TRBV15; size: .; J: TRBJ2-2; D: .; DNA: TGTGCCACCAGCAGATACGGAGGAAGCACCGGGGAGCTGTTTTTT; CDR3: CATSRYGGSTGELFF
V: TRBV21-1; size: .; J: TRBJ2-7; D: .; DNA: TGTGCCAGCAATTCGGGACTAGCGGGGCCAGCGAGCTCCTACGAGCAGTACTTC; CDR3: CASNSGLAGPASSYEQYF
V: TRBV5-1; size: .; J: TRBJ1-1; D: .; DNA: TGCGCCAGCAGCTTGGAAGAGTGGACTGAAGCTTTCTTT; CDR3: CASSLEEWTEAFF
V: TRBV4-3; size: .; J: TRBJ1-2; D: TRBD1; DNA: TGCGCCAGCAGCCCAGGACAGGGATTCGACTATGGCTACACCTTC; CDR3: CASSPGQGFDYGYTF
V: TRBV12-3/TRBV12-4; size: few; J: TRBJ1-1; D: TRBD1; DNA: TGTGCCAGCAGTCTACAGGGGATCACTGAAGCTTTCTTT; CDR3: CASSLQGITEAFF
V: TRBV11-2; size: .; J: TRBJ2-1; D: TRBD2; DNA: TGTGCCAGCAGCTTAGGGCTAGCGGTTAATGAGCAGTTCTTC; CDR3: CASSLGLAVNEQFF
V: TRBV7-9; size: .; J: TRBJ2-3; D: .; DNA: TGTGCCAGCACCTCGGGGGTCAGTAGCACAGATACGCAGTATTTT; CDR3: CASTSGVSSTDTQYF
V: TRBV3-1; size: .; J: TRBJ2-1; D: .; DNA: TGTGCCAGCAGCCAAGGCTATGCGGGGCACTACAATGAGCAGTTCTTC; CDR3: CASSQGYAGHYNEQFF
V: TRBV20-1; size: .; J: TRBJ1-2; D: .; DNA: TGCAGTGCCCCTTACAGGAGTCAGGAGGGCTACACCTTC; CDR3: CSAPYRSQEGYTF
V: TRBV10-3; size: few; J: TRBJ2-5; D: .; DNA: TGTGCCATCAGGGCAAAAGAGACCCAGTACTTC; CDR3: CAIRAKETQYF
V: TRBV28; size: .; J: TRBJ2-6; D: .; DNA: TGTGCCAGCAGTTTAGCAGGGAACGGGGCCAACGTCCTGACTTTC; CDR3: CASSLAGNGANVLTF
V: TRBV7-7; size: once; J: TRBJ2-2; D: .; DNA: TGTGCTAGCAGCTTAGGATTAGACGGGGAGCTGTTTTTT; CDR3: CASSLGLDGELFF
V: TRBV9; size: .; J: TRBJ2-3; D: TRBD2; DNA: TGTGCCAGCAGCCCCCGGGGGGTGGGACCAGATACGCAGTATTTT; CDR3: CASSPRGVGPDTQYF
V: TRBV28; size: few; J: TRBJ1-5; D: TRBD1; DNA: TGTGCCAGCAGTCCATCGGACAGGGTGGGTCAGCCCCAGCATTTT; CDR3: CASSPSDRVGQPQHF
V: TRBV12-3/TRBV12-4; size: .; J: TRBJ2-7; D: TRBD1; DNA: TGTGCCAGCAGGAAGGACAGGCCTTCCTACGAGCAGTACTTC; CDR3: CASRKDRPSYEQYF
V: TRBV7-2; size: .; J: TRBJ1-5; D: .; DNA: TGTGCCAGCAGCCCACCCTCTGCGGGTGGTCAGCCCCAGCATTTT; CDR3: CASSPPSAGGQPQHF
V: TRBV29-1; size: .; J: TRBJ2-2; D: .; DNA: TGCAGCGCCGGTTCCCCGGGGGCGAACACCGGGGAGCTGTTTTTT; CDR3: CSAGSPGANTGELFF
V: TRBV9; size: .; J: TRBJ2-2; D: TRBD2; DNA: TGTGCCAGCGGTAGCGGGGAAGGATGGACCGGGGAGCTGTTTTTT; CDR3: CASGSGEGWTGELFF
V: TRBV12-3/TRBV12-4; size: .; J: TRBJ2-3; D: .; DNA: TGTGCCAGCAGTTTCCCCCACCTCACAGATACGCAGTATTTT; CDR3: CASSFPHLTDTQYF
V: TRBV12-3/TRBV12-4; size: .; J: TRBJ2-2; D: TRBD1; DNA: TGTGCCAGCAACCTCCGGGACAGGGGCTACACCGGGGAGCTGTTTTTT; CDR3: CASNLRDRGYTGELFF
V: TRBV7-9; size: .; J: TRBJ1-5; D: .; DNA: TGTGCCAGCAGCCCGGACCCAGCAGGCAATCAGCCCCAGCATTTT; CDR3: CASSPDPAGNQPQHF
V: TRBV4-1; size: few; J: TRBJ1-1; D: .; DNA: TGCGCCAGCAGCCAAGATTTGCTCCTGAACACTGAAGCTTTCTTT; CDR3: CASSQDLLLNTEAFF
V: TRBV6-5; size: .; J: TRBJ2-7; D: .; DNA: TGTGCCAGCAGTTACCACCGCTTGGGCGCAATAGAGCAGTACTTC; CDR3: CASSYHRLGAIEQYF
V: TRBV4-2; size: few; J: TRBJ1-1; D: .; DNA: TGTGCCAGCAGCCCAAGAGGGGCGACTGAAGCTTTCTTT; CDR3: CASSPRGATEAFF
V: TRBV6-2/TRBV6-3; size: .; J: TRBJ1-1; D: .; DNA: TGTGCCAGCAGTTACTCGTGGTTTACTGAAGCTTTCTTT; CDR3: CASSYSWFTEAFF
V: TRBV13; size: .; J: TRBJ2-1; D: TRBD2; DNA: TGTGCCAGCAGCTTAGGCTCCCTAGCGGGATTCTACAATGAGCAGTTCTTC; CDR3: CASSLGSLAGFYNEQFF
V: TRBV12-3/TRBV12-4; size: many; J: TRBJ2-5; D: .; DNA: TGTGCCAGCAGTTTTCGGCGCGGGGAAGAGACCCAGTACTTC; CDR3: CASSFRRGEETQYF
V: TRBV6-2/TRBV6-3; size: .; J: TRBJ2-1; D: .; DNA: TGTGCCAGCAGACCCGAGAACCGGGCGAACGATGAGCAGTTCTTC; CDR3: CASRPENRANDEQFF
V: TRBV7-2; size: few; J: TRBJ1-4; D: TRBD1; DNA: TGTGCCAGCAGCTCCTACTTACAGGGGGCAGGTGAAAAACTGTTTTTT; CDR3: CASSSYLQGAGEKLFF
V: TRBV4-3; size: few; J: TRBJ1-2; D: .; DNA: TGCGCCAGCAGCCAAGATGGGGGCGCAGACTATGGCTACACCTTC; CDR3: CASSQDGGADYGYTF
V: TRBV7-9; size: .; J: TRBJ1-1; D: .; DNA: TGTGCCAGCAGCTCACCCGGGGTCTACACTGAAGCTTTCTTT; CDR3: CASSSPGVYTEAFF
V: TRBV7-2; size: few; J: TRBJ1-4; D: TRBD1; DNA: TGTGCCAGCAGCAGACAGGGGGCAACTAATGAAAAACTGTTTTTT; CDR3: CASSRQGATNEKLFF
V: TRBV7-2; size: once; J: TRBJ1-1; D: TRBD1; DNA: TGTGCCAGCAGCTCCGAGACAGGGTTGAACACTGAAGCTTTCTTT; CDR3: CASSSETGLNTEAFF
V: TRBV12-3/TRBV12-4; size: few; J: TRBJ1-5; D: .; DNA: TGTGCCAGCAGCCGAACAGGGAATAGCAATCAGCCCCAGCATTTT; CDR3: CASSRTGNSNQPQHF
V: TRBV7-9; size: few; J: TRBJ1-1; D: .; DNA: TGTGCCAGCAGCTCCTTTAAGACCATGAACACTGAAGCTTTCTTT; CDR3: CASSSFKTMNTEAFF